Only a few counts were recorded for the clone carrying this T cell receptor (beta chain). Its antigen is undetermined. Germline and junction disagree at one end, which may indicate a read error. Each CDR3 protein gets one entry after TCRdb re-called the RT-PCR reads with MiXCR. Among fewer than 650,000 distinct CDR3 sequences listed, 13% were seen once. These data belong to a study of response to subunit inactivated influenza vaccine. Whole-study findings and limits: Each seasonal influenza vaccination recruits few new T cells, the authors suggested.

This CDR3 has 16 amino acids. In germline, CDR1 is SGHRS, CDR2 YFSETQ. The TCR originated in a man in his fifties or sixties who received an inactivated influenza vaccine. V gene TRBV5-1 combines with J gene TRBJ2-2; 10 positions match TRBD1. The starting material was PBMCs from blood, obtained 40 to 50 days after vaccination. CDR3: CASSLMGQGNPGELFF. The CDR3 DNA reads as TGCGCCAGCAGCTTGATGGGACAGGGGAACCCCGGGGAGCTGTTTTTT.